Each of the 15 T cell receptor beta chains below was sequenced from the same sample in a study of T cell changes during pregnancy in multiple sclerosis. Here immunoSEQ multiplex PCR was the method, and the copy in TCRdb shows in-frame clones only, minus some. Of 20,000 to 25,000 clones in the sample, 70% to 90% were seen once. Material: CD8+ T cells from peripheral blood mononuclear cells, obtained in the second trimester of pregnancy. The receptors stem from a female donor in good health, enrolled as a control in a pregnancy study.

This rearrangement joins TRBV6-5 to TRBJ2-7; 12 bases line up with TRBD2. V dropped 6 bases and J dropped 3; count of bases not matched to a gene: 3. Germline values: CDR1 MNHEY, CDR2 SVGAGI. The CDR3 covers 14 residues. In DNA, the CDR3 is TGTGCCAGCAGCAGACTAGCGGGAGTCTACGAGCAGTACTTC. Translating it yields CASSRLAGVYEQYF.

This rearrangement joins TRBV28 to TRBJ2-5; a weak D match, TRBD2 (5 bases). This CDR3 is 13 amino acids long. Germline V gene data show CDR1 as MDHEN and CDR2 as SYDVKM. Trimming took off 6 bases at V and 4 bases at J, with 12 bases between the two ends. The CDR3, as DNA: TGTGCCAGCAGGGACTTAGTCGGAGAGACCCAGTACTTC. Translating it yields CASRDLVGETQYF.

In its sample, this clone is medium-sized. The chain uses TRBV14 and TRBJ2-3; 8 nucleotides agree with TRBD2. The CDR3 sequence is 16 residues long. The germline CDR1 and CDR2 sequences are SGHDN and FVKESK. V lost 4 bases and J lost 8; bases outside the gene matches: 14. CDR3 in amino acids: CASSPIAGNWRGTQYF. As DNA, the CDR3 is TGTGCCAGCAGCCCTATAGCGGGAAATTGGAGGGGTACGCAGTATTTT. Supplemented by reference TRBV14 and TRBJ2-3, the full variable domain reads EAGVTQFPSHSVIEKGQTVTLRCDPISGHDNLYWYRRVMGKEIKFLLHFVKESKQDESGMPNNRFLAERTGGTYSTLKVQPAELEDSGVYFCASSPIAGNWRGTQYFGPGTRLTVL.

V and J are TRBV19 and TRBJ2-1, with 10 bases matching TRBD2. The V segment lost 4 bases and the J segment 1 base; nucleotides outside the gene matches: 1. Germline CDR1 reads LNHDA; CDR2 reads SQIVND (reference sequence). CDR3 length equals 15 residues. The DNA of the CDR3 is TGTGCCAGTAGTACGACTAGCGGGTCCTACAATGAGCAGTTCTTC. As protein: CASSTTSGSYNEQFF.

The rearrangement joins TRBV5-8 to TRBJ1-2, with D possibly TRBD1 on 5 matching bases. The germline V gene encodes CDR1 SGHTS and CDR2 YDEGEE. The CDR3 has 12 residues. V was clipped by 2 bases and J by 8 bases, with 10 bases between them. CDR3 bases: TGTGCCAGCAGCTTAGGGACTGTCGGCTACACCTTC. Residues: CASSLGTVGYTF.

The CDR3 sequence: CASSDGTTNSPLHF. The CDR3 nucleotides are TGTGCCAGCAGTGACGGGACAACTAATTCACCCCTCCACTTT. This chain connects TRBV6-4 to TRBJ1-6; a weak D match, TRBD1 (6 bases). The germline gives CDR1 MRHNA, CDR2 SNTAGT. The V and J ends lost 2 bases and 6 bases respectively, with 8 bases between them. The CDR3 length is 14 residues.

CDR3 coding DNA: TGCGCCAGCAGTGAGGTCAGGGGCACTGAAGCTTTCTTT. Amino acid sequence: CASSEVRGTEAFF. The chain joins TRBV10-2 to TRBJ1-1; maybe TRBD1 (6 bases). The germline CDR1 and CDR2 sequences are WSHSY and SAAADI. The CDR3 length is 13 residues. Trimming took 2 bases from V and 4 from J, leaving 8 bases between them.

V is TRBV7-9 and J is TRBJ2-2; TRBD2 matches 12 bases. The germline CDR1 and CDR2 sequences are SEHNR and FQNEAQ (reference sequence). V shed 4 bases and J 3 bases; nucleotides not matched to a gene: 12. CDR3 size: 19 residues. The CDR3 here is CASSSNALRLAGDTGELFF. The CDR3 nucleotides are TGTGCCAGCAGCTCAAACGCCCTGCGACTAGCGGGAGACACCGGGGAGCTGTTTTTT.

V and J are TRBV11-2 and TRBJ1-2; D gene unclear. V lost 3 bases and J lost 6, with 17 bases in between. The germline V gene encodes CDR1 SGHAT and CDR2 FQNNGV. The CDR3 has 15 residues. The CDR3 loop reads CASSLGGPGPDGYTF. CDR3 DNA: TGTGCCAGCAGCTTGGGAGGGCCCGGTCCAGATGGCTACACCTTC.

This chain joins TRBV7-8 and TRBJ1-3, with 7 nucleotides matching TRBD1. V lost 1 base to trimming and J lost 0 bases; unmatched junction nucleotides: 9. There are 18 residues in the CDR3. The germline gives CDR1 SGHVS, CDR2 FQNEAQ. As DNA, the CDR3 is TGTGCCAGCAGCTTAGTGGTTTTGGGACAGAGCTCTGGAAACACCATATATTTT. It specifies CASSLVVLGQSSGNTIYF.

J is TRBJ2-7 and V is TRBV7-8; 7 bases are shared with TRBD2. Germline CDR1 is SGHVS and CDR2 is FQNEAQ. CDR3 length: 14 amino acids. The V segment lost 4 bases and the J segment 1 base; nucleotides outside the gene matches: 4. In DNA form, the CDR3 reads TGTGCCAGCAGCTACCTAGCGGAGTCCTACGAGCAGTACTTC. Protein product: CASSYLAESYEQYF.

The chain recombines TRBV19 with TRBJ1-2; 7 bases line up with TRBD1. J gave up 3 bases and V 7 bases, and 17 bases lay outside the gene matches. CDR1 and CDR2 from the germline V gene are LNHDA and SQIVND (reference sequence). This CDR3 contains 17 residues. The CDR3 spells CASTPFHTGQKDYGYTF. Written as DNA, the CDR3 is TGTGCCAGTACCCCCTTCCATACGGGACAGAAAGACTATGGCTACACCTTC.

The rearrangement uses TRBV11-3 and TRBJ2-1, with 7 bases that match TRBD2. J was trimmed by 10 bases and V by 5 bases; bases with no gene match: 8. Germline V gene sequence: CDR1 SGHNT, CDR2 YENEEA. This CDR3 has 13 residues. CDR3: CASSGLGSPEQFF. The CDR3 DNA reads TGTGCCAGCAGCGGACTAGGGAGTCCGGAGCAGTTCTTC.

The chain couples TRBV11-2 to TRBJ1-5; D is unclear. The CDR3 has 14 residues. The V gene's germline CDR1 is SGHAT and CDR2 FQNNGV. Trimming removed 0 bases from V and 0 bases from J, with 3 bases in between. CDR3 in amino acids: CASSLEASNQPQHF. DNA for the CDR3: TGTGCCAGCAGCTTAGAGGCTAGCAATCAGCCCCAGCATTTT.

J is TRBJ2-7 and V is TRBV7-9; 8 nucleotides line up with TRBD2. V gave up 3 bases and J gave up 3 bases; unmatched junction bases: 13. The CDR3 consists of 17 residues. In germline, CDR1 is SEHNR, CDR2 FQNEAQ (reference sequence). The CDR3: CASSFSLRLASGYEQYF. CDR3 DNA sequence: TGTGCCAGCAGCTTTTCCTTGCGACTAGCGTCGGGCTACGAGCAGTACTTC.